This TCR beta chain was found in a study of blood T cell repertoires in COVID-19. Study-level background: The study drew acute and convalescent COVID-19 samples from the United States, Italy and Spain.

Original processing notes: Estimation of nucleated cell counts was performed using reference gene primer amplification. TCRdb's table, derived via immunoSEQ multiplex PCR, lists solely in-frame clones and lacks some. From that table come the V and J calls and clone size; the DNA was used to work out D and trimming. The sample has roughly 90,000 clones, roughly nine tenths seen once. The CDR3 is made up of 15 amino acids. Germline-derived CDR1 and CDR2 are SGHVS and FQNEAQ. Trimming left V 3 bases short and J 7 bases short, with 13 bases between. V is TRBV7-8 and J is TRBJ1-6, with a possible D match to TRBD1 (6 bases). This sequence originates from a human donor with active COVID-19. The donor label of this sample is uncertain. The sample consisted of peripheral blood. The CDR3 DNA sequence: TGTGCCAGCAGCTTGGAAGGGACACAGAATTCACCCCTCCACTTT. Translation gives CASSLEGTQNSPLHF.